Only one count was recorded for the clone carrying this TCR beta chain. This entry belongs to a study of beta chain features in type 1 diabetes. The entirety of the isolated RNA underwent reverse transcription, so expressed TCRB transcripts were sequenced. Repertoires were generated with immunoSEQ multiplex PCR, while TCRdb's copy carries only in-frame clones and drops some. The table records under 150,000 clones, under 60% of them present only once. With 0 bases clipped from V and 4 bases from J, the junction kept 5 bases outside the gene matches. Germline V gives CDR1 MNHEY, CDR2 SVGAGI. The CDR3 consists of 15 residues.

The specimen sequenced was Tregs from blood. The clonotype comes from a man aged 18 to 29 in good health. The chain combines TRBV6-5 with TRBJ2-7; 8 positions agree with TRBD2. CDR3 DNA sequence: TGTGCCAGCAGTTACTCGCGGGGGGCGAATTACGAGCAGTACTTC. Translation gives CASSYSRGANYEQYF.